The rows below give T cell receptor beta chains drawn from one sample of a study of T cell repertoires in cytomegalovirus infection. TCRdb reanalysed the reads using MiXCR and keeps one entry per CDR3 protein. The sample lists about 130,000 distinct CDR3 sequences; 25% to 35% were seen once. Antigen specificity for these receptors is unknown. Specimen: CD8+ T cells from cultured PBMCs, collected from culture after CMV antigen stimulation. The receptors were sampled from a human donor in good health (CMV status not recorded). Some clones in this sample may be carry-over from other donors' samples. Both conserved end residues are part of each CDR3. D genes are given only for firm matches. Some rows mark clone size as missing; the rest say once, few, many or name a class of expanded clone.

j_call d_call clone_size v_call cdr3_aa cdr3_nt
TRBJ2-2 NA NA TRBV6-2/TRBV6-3 CASSYSLGSAGELFF TGTGCCAGCAGTTACTCTCTGGGGTCGGCCGGGGAGCTGTTTTTT
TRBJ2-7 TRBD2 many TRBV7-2 CASHSGVSYEQYF TGTGCCAGCCATAGCGGGGTCTCCTACGAGCAGTACTTC
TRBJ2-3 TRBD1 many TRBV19 CASSMGSGTGSDTQYF TGTGCCAGTAGTATGGGTTCCGGGACAGGATCAGATACGCAGTATTTT
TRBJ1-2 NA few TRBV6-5 CASSYSRTNYGYTF TGTGCCAGCAGTTACTCTAGAACTAACTATGGCTACACCTTC
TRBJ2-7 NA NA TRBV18 CASSQGSTYEQYF TGTGCCAGCTCACAGGGATCCACCTACGAGCAGTACTTC
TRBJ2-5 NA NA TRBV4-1 CASSQLQGAETQYF TGCGCCAGCAGCCAATTACAGGGCGCGGAGACCCAGTACTTC
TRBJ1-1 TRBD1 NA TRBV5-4 CAYRGRGTEAFF TGTGCCTACAGGGGGCGGGGGACTGAAGCTTTCTTT
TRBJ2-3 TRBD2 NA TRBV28 CASSSVRLAGGTDTQYF TGTGCCAGCAGTTCGGTGCGGTTAGCGGGTGGCACAGATACGCAGTATTTT
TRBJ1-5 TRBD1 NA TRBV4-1 CASSPYRGGQPQHF TGCGCCAGCAGCCCCTACAGGGGGGGACAGCCCCAGCATTTT
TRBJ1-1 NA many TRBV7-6 CASSLYLILRNTEAFF TGTGCCAGCAGCTTATATCTTATCTTAAGGAACACTGAAGCTTTCTTT
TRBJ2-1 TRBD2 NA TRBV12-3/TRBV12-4 CASTPGGLNEQFF TGTGCCAGCACCCCGGGGGGGCTAAATGAGCAGTTCTTC
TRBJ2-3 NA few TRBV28 CASRTPEGVSDTQYF TGTGCCAGCAGGACGCCCGAGGGGGTCTCAGATACGCAGTATTTT
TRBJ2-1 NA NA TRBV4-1 CASSQANNEQFF TGCGCCAGCAGCCAAGCCAACAATGAGCAGTTCTTC
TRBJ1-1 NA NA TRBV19 CASSIFGYTEAFF TGTGCCAGTAGTATTTTCGGGTATACTGAAGCTTTCTTT
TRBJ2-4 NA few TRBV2 CASSEGQWREALAKNIQYF TGTGCCAGCAGTGAAGGACAGTGGAGAGAGGCTCTAGCCAAAAACATTCAGTACTTC
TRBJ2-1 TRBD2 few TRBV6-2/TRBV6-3 CASSDSGSSYNEQFF TGTGCCAGCAGTGATAGCGGGAGCTCCTACAATGAGCAGTTCTTC
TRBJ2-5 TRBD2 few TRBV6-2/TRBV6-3 CASSPAGGRFDFVETQYF TGTGCCAGCAGTCCCGCGGGGGGGCGATTTGATTTCGTGGAGACCCAGTACTTC
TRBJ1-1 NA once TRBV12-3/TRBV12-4 CASTGEDGLNTEAFF TGTGCCAGCACCGGCGAGGACGGGTTGAACACTGAAGCTTTCTTT
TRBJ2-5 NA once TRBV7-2 CASSLYLAGPKETQYF TGTGCCAGCAGCTTATACCTGGCAGGGCCAAAAGAGACCCAGTACTTC
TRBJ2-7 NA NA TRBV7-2 CASSALGTGPYEQYF TGTGCCAGCAGCGCCCTCGGAACAGGGCCCTACGAGCAGTACTTC
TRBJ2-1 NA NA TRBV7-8 CASGLLSYNEQFF TGTGCCAGCGGACTTCTCTCCTACAATGAGCAGTTCTTC
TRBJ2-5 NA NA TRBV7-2 CASSLVPGERETQYF TGTGCCAGCAGCTTAGTCCCAGGGGAGCGAGAGACCCAGTACTTC
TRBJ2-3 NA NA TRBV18 CASSPFQDTQYF TGTGCCAGCTCACCATTTCAGGATACGCAGTATTTT
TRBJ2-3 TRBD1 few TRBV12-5 CASGRDRVIDTQYF TGTGCTAGTGGCCGGGACAGGGTCATAGATACGCAGTATTTT
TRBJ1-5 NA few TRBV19 CASGQSNQPQHF TGTGCCAGTGGGCAAAGCAATCAGCCCCAGCATTTT
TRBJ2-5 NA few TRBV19 CASNEGGYLETQYF TGTGCCAGCAATGAGGGGGGCTATTTAGAGACCCAGTACTTC
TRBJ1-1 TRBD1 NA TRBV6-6 CASSYRQGARSGNTEAFF TGTGCCAGCAGTTATCGACAGGGGGCGCGCAGCGGGAACACTGAAGCTTTCTTT
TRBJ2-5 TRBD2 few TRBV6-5 CASSRRLAGGPETQYF TGTGCCAGCAGTCGCCGACTAGCGGGGGGCCCAGAGACCCAGTACTTC
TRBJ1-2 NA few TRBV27 CASQHPGGEDGYTF TGTGCCAGCCAACATCCTGGGGGGGAGGATGGCTACACCTTC
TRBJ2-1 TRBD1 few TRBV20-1 CSARGQGVSNNEQFF TGCAGTGCTAGAGGACAGGGGGTATCGAACAATGAGCAGTTCTTC
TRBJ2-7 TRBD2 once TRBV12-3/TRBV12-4 CASSVGGYEQYF TGTGCCAGCAGTGTGGGGGGGTACGAGCAGTACTTC
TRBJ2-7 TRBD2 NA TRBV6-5 CASSYGAGGDEQYF TGTGCCAGCAGTTACGGAGCGGGGGGAGACGAGCAGTACTTC
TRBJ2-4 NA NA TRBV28 CASSFRGVAKNIQYF TGTGCCAGCAGCTTTAGGGGGGTAGCCAAAAACATTCAGTACTTC
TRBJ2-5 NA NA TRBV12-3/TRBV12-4 CANSWGAPSAQYF TGTGCCAACAGTTGGGGGGCCCCTTCGGCCCAGTACTTC
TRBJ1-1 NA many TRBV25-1 CASSESYRMNTEAFF TGTGCCAGCAGTGAATCTTACCGCATGAACACTGAAGCTTTCTTT
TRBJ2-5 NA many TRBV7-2 CASSSDRDQETQYF TGTGCCAGCAGCTCGGACAGAGACCAAGAGACCCAGTACTTC
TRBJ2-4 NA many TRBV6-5 CASALGAKNIQYF TGTGCCAGCGCTTTGGGAGCCAAAAACATTCAGTACTTC
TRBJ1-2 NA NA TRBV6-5 CASSSAGDSHYGYTF TGTGCCAGCAGCTCCGCAGGGGACTCCCACTATGGCTACACCTTC
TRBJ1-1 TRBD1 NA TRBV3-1 CASTGMGTGWNTEAFF TGTGCCAGCACTGGTATGGGGACAGGGTGGAACACTGAAGCTTTCTTT
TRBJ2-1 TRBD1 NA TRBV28 CASSPRRGPSYNEQFF TGTGCCAGCAGCCCTAGAAGGGGGCCCTCCTACAATGAGCAGTTCTTC
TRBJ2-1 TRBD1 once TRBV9 CASSVGGQGNEQFF TGTGCCAGCAGCGTAGGCGGACAGGGAAATGAGCAGTTCTTC
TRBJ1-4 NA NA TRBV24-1 CATRSTETDEKLFF TGTGCCACCAGATCGACAGAGACTGATGAAAAACTGTTTTTT
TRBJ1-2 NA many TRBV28 CASTASGVLDWSYGYTF TGTGCCAGCACCGCATCCGGGGTTCTCGACTGGAGCTATGGCTACACCTTC
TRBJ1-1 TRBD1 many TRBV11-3 CASRARGPDTEAFF TGTGCCAGCAGGGCCAGGGGGCCGGATACTGAAGCTTTCTTT
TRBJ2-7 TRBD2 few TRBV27 CAVRLLLAGATSYEQYF TGTGCCGTACGACTTTTGCTAGCGGGGGCGACCTCCTACGAGCAGTACTTC
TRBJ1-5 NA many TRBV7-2 CASSLTSGPHQPQHF TGTGCCAGCAGCTTAACCTCAGGCCCACATCAGCCCCAGCATTTT
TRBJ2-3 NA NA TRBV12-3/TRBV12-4 CASSPLLTDTQYF TGTGCCAGCAGCCCGCTCCTCACAGATACGCAGTATTTT
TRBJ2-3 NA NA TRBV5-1 CASSMDVWTTLGTDTQYF TGCGCCAGCAGTATGGACGTATGGACTACGCTTGGTACAGATACGCAGTATTTT